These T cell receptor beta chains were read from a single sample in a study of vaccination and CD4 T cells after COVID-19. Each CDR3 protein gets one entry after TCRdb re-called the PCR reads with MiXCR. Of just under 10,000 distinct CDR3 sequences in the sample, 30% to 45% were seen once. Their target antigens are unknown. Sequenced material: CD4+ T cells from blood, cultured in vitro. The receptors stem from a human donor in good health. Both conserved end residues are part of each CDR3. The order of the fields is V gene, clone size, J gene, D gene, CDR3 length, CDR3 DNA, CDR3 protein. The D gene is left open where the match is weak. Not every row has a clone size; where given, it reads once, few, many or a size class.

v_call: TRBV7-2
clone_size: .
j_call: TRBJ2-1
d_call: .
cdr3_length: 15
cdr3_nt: TGTGCCAGCAGACTCGTGGGGGCAGGCCTAAATGAGCAGTTCTTC
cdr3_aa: CASRLVGAGLNEQFF

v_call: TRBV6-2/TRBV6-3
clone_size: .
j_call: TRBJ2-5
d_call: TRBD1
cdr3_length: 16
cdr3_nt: TGTGCCAGCAGTTCCCCGGGACAGGGCTACCAAGAGACCCAGTACTTC
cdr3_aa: CASSSPGQGYQETQYF

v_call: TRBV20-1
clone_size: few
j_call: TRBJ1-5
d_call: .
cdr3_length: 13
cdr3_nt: TGCAGTGTTGCCCTCGGGGGCAATCAGCCCCAGCATTTT
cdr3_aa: CSVALGGNQPQHF

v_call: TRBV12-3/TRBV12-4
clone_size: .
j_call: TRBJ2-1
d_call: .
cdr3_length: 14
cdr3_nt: TGTGCCAGCAGCCTCTACAAACCCTACAATGAGCAGTTCTTC
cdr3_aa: CASSLYKPYNEQFF

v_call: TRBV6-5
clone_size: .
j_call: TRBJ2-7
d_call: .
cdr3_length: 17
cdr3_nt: TGTGCCAGCAGTTACTCATTCAGCAGGCCTCTGACCTACGAGCAGTACTTC
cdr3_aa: CASSYSFSRPLTYEQYF

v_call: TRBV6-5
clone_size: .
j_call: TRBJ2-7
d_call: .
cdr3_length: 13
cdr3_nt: TGTGCCAGCAGTTACGGAGGTCCCTACGAGCAGTACTTC
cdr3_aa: CASSYGGPYEQYF

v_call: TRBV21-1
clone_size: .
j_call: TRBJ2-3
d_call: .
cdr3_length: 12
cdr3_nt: TGTGCCAGCAGCAAACGCCGAAACCTGGAGTATTTT
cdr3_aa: CASSKRRNLEYF

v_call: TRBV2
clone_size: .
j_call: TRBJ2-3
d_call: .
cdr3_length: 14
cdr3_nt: TGTGCCAGCAGTGAAGATTTTAGCACAGATACGCAGTATTTT
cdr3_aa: CASSEDFSTDTQYF

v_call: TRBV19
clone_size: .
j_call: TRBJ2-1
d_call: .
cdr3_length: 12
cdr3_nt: TGTGCCAGTAGCATCCCTCAGGGGGAGCAGTTCTTC
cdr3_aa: CASSIPQGEQFF

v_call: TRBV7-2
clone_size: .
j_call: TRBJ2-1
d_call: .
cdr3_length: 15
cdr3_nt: TGTGCCAGCAGCTTGGGGGTGGGTTCAGCAAATGAGCAGTTCTTC
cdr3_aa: CASSLGVGSANEQFF

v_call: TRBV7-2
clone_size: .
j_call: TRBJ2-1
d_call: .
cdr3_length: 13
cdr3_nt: TGTGCCAGCAGCCCCCAACTAGTGGGTGAGCAGTTCTTC
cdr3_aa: CASSPQLVGEQFF

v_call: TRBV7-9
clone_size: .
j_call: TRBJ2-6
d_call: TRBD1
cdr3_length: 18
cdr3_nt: TGTGCCAGCAGCCCCCGGACAGGGAAAATTGCTGGGGCCAACGTCCTGACTTTC
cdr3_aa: CASSPRTGKIAGANVLTF

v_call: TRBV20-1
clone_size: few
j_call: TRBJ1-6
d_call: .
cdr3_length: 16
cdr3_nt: TGCAGTGCTAGAGATCGAGGACAGTCTTATAATTCACCCCTCCACTTT
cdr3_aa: CSARDRGQSYNSPLHF

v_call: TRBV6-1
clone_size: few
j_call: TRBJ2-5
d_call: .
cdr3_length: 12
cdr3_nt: TGTGCCAGCTCAGGGGTCGGAGAGACCCAGTACTTC
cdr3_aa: CASSGVGETQYF